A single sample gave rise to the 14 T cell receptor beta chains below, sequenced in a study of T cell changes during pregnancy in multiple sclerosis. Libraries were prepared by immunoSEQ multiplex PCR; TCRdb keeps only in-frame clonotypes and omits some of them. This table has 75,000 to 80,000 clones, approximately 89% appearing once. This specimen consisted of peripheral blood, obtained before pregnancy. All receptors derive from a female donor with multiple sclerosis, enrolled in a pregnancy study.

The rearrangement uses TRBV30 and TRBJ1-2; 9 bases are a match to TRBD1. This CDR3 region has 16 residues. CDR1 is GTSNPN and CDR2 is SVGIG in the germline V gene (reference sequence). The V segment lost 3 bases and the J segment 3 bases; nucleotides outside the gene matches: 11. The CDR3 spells CAWRGAGTGSHYGYTF. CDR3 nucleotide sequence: TGTGCCTGGAGGGGCGCCGGGACAGGGTCCCACTATGGCTACACCTTC.

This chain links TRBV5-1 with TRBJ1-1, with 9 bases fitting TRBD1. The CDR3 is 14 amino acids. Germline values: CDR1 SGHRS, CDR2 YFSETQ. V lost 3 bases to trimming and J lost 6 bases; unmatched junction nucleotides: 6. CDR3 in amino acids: CASSSNTGGPEAFF. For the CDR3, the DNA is TGCGCCAGCAGCTCTAACACAGGGGGCCCTGAAGCTTTCTTT.

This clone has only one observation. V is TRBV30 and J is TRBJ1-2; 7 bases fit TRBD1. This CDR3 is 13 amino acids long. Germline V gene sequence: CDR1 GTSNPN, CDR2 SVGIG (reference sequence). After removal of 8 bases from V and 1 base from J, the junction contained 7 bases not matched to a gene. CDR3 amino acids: CAGSRGINYGYTF. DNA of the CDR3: TGTGCCGGGTCCAGGGGGATTAACTATGGCTACACCTTC.

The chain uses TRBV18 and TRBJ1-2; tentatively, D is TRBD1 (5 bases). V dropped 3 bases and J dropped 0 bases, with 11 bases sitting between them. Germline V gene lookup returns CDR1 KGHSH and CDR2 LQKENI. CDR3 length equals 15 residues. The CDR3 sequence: CASSPRGGSNYGYTF. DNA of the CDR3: TGTGCCAGCTCACCTCGGGGGGGTTCTAACTATGGCTACACCTTC.

CDR3: CASRTKTLAGGRTDTQYF. The CDR3 nucleotides read TGTGCCAGTAGAACAAAGACGCTAGCGGGGGGGCGAACGGATACGCAGTATTTT. The rearrangement joins TRBV19 to TRBJ2-3; TRBD2 aligns across 12 bases. CDR1 is LNHDA, CDR2 SQIVND, per germline (reference sequence). The length of the CDR3 is 18 residues. With 6 bases clipped from V and 6 bases from J, the junction kept 16 bases outside the gene matches.

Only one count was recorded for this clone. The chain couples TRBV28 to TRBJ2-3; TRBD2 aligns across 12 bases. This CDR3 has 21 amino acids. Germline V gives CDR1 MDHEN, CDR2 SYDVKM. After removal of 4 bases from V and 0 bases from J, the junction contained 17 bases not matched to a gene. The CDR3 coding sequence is TGTGCCAGCAGTTCCTTCACGGCTAGCGGGGGGGCTCAAGACAGCACAGATACGCAGTATTTT. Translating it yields CASSSFTASGGAQDSTDTQYF. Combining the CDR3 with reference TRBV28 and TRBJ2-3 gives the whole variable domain DVKVTQSSRYLVKRTGEKVFLECVQDMDHENMFWYRQDPGLGLRLIYFSYDVKMKEKGDIPEGYSVSREKKERFSLILESASTNQTSMYLCASSSFTASGGAQDSTDTQYFGPGTRLTVL.

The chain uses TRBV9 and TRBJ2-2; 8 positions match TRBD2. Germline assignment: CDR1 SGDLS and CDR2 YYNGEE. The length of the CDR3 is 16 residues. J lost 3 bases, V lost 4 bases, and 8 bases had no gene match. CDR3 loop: CASSLEAGVYTGELFF. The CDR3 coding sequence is TGTGCCAGCAGCCTAGAAGCGGGGGTGTACACCGGGGAGCTGTTTTTT.

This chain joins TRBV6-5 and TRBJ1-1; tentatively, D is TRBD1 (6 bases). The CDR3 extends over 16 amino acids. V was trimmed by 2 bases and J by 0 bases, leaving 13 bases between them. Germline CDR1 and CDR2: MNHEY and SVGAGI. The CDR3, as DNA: TGTGCCAGCAGTTACCTACCACAGGGAGTGAACACTGAAGCTTTCTTT. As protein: CASSYLPQGVNTEAFF.

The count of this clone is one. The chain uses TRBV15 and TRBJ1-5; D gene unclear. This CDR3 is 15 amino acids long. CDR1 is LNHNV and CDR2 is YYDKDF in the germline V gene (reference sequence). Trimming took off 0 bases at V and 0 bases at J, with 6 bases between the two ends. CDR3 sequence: CATSRDHYSNQPQHF. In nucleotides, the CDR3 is TGTGCCACCAGCAGAGATCACTATAGCAATCAGCCCCAGCATTTT.

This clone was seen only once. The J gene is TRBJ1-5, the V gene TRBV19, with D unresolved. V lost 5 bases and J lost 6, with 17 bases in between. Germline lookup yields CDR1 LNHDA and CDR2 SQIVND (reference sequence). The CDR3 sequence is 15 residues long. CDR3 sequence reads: CASSAQDWEGQPQHF. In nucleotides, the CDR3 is TGTGCCAGTAGTGCCCAGGACTGGGAGGGTCAGCCCCAGCATTTT. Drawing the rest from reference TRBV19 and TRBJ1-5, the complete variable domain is DGGITQSPKYLFRKEGQNVTLSCEQNLNHDAMYWYRQDPGQGLRLIYYSQIVNDFQKGDIAEGYSVSREKKESFPLTVTSAQKNPTAFYLCASSAQDWEGQPQHFGDGTRLSIL.

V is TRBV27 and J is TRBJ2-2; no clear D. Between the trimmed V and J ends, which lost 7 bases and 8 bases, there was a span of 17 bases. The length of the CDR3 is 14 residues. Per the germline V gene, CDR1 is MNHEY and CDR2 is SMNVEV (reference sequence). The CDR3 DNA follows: TGTGCCAGCACTAGAGGAAGTCTATCTGGGGAGCTGTTTTTT. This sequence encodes CASTRGSLSGELFF.

CDR3 loop: CASSQGRDRGGYGYTF. In nucleotides, the CDR3 is TGCGCCAGCAGCCAAGGTCGGGACAGGGGAGGCTATGGCTACACCTTC. The chain combines TRBV4-1 with TRBJ1-2; 10 nucleotides match TRBD1. The ends lost 1 base at V and 4 bases at J; junction bases unmatched: 6. The CDR3 is made up of 16 amino acids. The germline V gene has CDR1 MGHRA and CDR2 YSYEKL.

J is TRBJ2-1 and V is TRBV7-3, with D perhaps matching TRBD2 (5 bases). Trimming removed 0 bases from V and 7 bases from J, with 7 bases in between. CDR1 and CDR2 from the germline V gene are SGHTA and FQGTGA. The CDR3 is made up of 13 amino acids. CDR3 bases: TGTGCCAGCAGCTTAACCCGAGGGAATGAGCAGTTCTTC. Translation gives CASSLTRGNEQFF.

The CDR3 coding sequence is TGTGCCAGCAGCCAGGGACAGGGCACACATCAAGCTTTCTTT. Translating it yields CASSQGQGTHQAFF. This chain links TRBV6-5 with TRBJ1-1; 9 nucleotides match TRBD1. CDR1 and CDR2 from the germline V gene are MNHEY and SVGAGI. After removal of 6 bases from V and 9 bases from J, the junction contained 11 bases not matched to a gene. This CDR3 is built from 14 residues.